This record looks at one T cell receptor beta chain sequence and its context. Its cognate antigen is unknown. This same CDR3 is encoded by further DNA sequences in the sample. Trimming took 0 bases from V and 7 from J; bases not matched to a gene: 13. CDR3 length: 17 residues. Germline CDR1 reads LGHNA; CDR2 reads YNFKEQ. 60 Vbeta and 13 Jbeta primers were used in PCR. Profiling relied on immunoSEQ multiplex PCR, and the TCRdb table lists in-frame clones only, not all of them. The sample records over 150,000 clones, roughly 84% being singletons. The sample comes from a study of cytomegalovirus exposure and HLA in healthy donors. About the study: An earlier analysis found 95 million to 140 million unique TCR beta sequences from approximately 200 million T cells. Broader study findings: TCR beta V- and J-gene trimming was later associated with a missense DCLRE1C variant.

This chain connects TRBV4-2 to TRBJ1-2; TRBD1 matches at 8 bases. The origin of this receptor is a boy aged 2 to 9 in good health and CMV-seronegative. Material: PBMCs. The CDR3 sequence: CASSQEMGQVYAVGYTF. For the CDR3, the DNA is TGTGCCAGCAGCCAAGAGATGGGACAGGTATACGCGGTTGGCTACACCTTC.